The 12 T cell receptor beta chains reported below all come from one sample, sequenced in a study of naive and memory T cell subsets. Both TRBC1 and TRBC2 were covered by a beta constant-region primer of two equimolar oligonucleotides. The ligated cDNA underwent four PCR rounds using SP2 and nested alpha and beta constant-region primers. TCRdb reprocessed the UMI-ligation and nested PCR reads with MiXCR, giving one entry per CDR3 protein. Counted here are 30,000 to 40,000 distinct CDR3 sequences, roughly 18% occurring once; the ten biggest clones make up 3% to 3.5%. What was sequenced was effector memory CD4+ T cells from blood. Subset indicated: effector memory, CD45RA- CD27-. The receptors originated from a human donor in good health.

By sample share, this clonotype is medium-sized. The chain carries TRBV9 and TRBJ1-5; 7 positions match TRBD1. This CDR3 region has 15 residues. CDR1 and CDR2 (germline): SGDLS, YYNGEE. Trimming at V came to 3 bases and at J to 2 bases, leaving 5 bases not matched to a gene. The CDR3 loop reads CASSAGTVGNQPQHF. The CDR3 DNA reads as TGTGCCAGCAGCGCCGGGACAGTAGGCAATCAGCCCCAGCATTTT.

By sample fraction, this clonotype is medium-sized. The chain uses TRBV7-8 and TRBJ1-5; possibly TRBD1 for D (6 bases). CDR3 length equals 17 residues. Trimming left V 2 bases short and J 0 bases short, with 14 bases between. From germline, CDR1 is SGHVS and CDR2 FQNEAQ. This CDR3 reads CASSLSGAGYSNQPQHF. CDR3 bases: TGTGCCAGCAGCTTATCAGGGGCCGGTTATAGCAATCAGCCCCAGCATTTT.

This clonotype came up a few times. This rearrangement joins TRBV29-1 to TRBJ2-5; TRBD2 agrees at 10 bases. Looked up from germline, CDR1 is SQVTM and CDR2 is ANQGSEA. This CDR3 is built from 13 residues. Here the CDR3 DNA reads TGCAGTCATTCTAGCGGGGGCATAGAGACCCAGTACTTC. Its translation is CSHSSGGIETQYF. Combining the CDR3 with reference TRBV29-1 and TRBJ2-5 gives the whole variable domain SAVISQKPSRDICQRGTSLTIQCQVDSQVTMMFWYRQQPGQSLTLIATANQGSEATYESGFVIDKFPISRPNLTFSTLTVSNMSPEDSSIYLCSHSSGGIETQYFGPGTRLLVL.

Ten or more counts support this clonotype. The chain recombines TRBV11-2 with TRBJ2-4; D call uncertain. CDR3 length equals 14 residues. Trimming shortened V by 5 bases and J by 2 bases, and 10 bases separated the two germline ends. The germline CDR1 and CDR2 sequences are SGHAT and FQNNGV. The DNA of the CDR3 is TGTGCCAGCAGCCTCATGGGAACCAAAAACATTCAGTACTTC. It is translated as CASSLMGTKNIQYF.

This clonotype is medium-sized within its sample. The CDR3 sequence: CATSSSRQGNEQFF. CDR3 in DNA: TGTGCCACCAGCAGTTCCCGGCAGGGCAATGAGCAGTTCTTC. V gene TRBV12-3 or TRBV12-4 combines with J gene TRBJ2-1; D is perhaps TRBD1 (5 bases). The CDR3 runs 14 residues. V dropped 10 bases and J dropped 6 bases, with 19 bases sitting between them.

At least ten counts were recorded for this clonotype. CDR3 amino acids: CATSDSGGSYGYTF. The CDR3 DNA sequence: TGTGCCACCAGTGATTCAGGAGGGAGCTATGGCTACACCTTC. This chain uses TRBV24-1 with TRBJ1-2; D unresolved. V lost 2 bases to trimming and J lost 4 bases, with 10 bases between them. The length of the CDR3 is 14 residues. Germline values: CDR1 KGHDR, CDR2 SFDVKD.

The chain recombines TRBV3-1 with TRBJ1-1; no clear D. Trimming left V 5 bases short and J 1 base short, with 5 bases between. Per germline, CDR1 LGHDT and CDR2 YNNKEL (reference sequence). The CDR3 is made up of 12 amino acids. The CDR3 reads CASSTTNTEAFF. CDR3 coding DNA: TGTGCCAGCAGCACGACGAACACTGAAGCTTTCTTT.

The CDR3 DNA sequence: TGTGCCAGCAGTGAAGATGTGGGGCTGAGCAATCAGCCCCAGCATTTT. Its translation is CASSEDVGLSNQPQHF. The chain recombines TRBV2 with TRBJ1-5, with D possibly being TRBD1 (5 bases). Looked up from germline, CDR1 is SNHLY and CDR2 is FYNNEI. Trimming stripped 1 base from V and 1 base from J, with 11 bases between. The CDR3 length is 16 residues.

This clonotype was observed a few times. The chain recombines TRBV4-1 with TRBJ2-6; D gene unclear. The CDR3 contains 21 residues. Per the germline V gene, CDR1 is MGHRA and CDR2 is YSYEKL. Trimming took off 3 bases at V and 1 base at J, with 25 bases between the two ends. CDR3 in DNA: TGCGCCAGCAGCCATGATTTGGGGTCTAACCTGCTTGGTTCTGGGGCCAACGTCCTGACTTTC. Translation: CASSHDLGSNLLGSGANVLTF.

V usage is TRBV20-1 and J usage is TRBJ2-7, with a weak D call TRBD1 (5 bases). Germline V gene data show CDR1 as DFQATT and CDR2 as SNEGSKA (reference sequence). V was trimmed by 6 bases and J by 4 bases, leaving 19 bases between them. The CDR3 contains 14 residues. DNA for the CDR3: TGCAGTGCCAGAACGACAGACCGATTTTACGAGCAGTACTTC. Translating it yields CSARTTDRFYEQYF.

This clonotype was counted many times. The chain recombines TRBV6-5 with TRBJ2-7; tentatively, D is TRBD1 or TRBD2 (5 bases each). This CDR3 is 13 amino acids long. Trimming took off 5 bases at V and 6 bases at J, with 14 bases between the two ends. Per the germline V gene, CDR1 is MNHEY and CDR2 is SVGAGI. The CDR3 coding sequence is TGTGCCAGCAGTCCCGGGGCTGTACGCGAGCAGTACTTC. It translates to CASSPGAVREQYF.

This clonotype has just a few counts. The chain uses TRBV5-4 and TRBJ2-2; 7 bases map to TRBD1. This CDR3 spans 14 amino acids. In germline, CDR1 is SGHNT, CDR2 YYREEE (reference sequence). Trimming cost V 2 bases and J 4 bases; bases outside gene matches: 2. The chain's CDR3 is CASSLQGSTGELFF. The CDR3 bases are TGTGCCAGCAGCTTACAGGGGAGCACCGGGGAGCTGTTTTTT.